This TCR beta chain was recorded in a study of human T cells and chemical hapten exposure. Study information: From small differences in pooled library volume came most of the variation in per-sample TCR yields.

The time point denotes: healthy volunteer bleed at 6 weeks. Total RNA came from unfractionated whole blood. Authors' processing steps: Approximately 100,000 TCRs per sample was the median, with a range of roughly 23,224 to 690,600. TCRdb re-called the RACE reads through MiXCR, storing one row per CDR3 protein. For this entry, the V and J calls and clone size follow TCRdb and not the study's own pipeline. Counted here are 44,000 or so distinct CDR3 sequences, around 4% occurring once; the ten biggest clones make up 4.5% to 6.5%. Trimming pared 3 bases from V and 6 bases from J, leaving 7 bases between. The CDR3 runs 12 residues. Germline CDR1 MNHEY, CDR2 SMNVEV (reference sequence). This clonotype was recorded many times.

This clonotype was sampled from a human donor in good health. Some clones in this sample may be carry-over from other donors' samples. This rearrangement joins TRBV27 to TRBJ2-3, with D unresolved. Sequenced: whole blood. CDR3 coding DNA: TGTGCCAGCAGTTTTCACTCCGATACGCAGTATTTT. This sequence encodes CASSFHSDTQYF.